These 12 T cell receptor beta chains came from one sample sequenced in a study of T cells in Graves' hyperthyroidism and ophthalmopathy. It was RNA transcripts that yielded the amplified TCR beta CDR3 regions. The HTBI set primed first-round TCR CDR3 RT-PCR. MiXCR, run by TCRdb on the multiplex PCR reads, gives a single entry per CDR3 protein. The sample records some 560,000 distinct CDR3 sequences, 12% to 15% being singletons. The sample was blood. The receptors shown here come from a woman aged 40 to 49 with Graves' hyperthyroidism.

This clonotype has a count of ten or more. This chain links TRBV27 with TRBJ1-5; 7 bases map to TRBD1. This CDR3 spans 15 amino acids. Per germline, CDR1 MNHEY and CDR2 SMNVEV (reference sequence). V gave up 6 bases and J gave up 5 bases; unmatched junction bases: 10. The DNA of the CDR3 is TGTGCCAGCAGCCACGGACAGGTAGGGCATCAGCCCCAGCATTTT. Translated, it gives CASSHGQVGHQPQHF.

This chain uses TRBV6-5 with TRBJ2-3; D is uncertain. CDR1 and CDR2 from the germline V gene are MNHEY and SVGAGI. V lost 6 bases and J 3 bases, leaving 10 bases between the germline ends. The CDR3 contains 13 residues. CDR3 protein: CASRYTSTDTQYF. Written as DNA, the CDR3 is TGTGCCAGCAGGTACACTTCGACAGATACGCAGTATTTT.

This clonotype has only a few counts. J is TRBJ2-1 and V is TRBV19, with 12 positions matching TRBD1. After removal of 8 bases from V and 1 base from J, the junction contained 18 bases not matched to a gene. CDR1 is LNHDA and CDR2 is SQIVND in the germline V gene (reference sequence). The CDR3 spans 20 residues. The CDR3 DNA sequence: TGTGCCAGTGGTGTTTTTGGAGGGACAGGGGGCGTAGATTCCTACAATGAGCAGTTCTTC. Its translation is CASGVFGGTGGVDSYNEQFF. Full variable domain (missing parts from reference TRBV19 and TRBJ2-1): DGGITQSPKYLFRKEGQNVTLSCEQNLNHDAMYWYRQDPGQGLRLIYYSQIVNDFQKGDIAEGYSVSREKKESFPLTVTSAQKNPTAFYLCASGVFGGTGGVDSYNEQFFGPGTRLTVL.

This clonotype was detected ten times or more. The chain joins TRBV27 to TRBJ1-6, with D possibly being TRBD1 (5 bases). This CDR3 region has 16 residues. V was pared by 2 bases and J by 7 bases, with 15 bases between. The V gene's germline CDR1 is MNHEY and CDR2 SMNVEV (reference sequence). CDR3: CASSLRRGGVNSPLHF. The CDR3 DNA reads TGTGCCAGCAGTTTACGCCGGGGCGGGGTGAATTCACCCCTCCACTTT.

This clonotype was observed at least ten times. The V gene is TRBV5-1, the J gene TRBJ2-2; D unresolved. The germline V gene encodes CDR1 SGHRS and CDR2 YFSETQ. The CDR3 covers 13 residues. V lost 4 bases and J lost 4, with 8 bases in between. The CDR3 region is CASSASLTGELFF. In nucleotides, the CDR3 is TGCGCCAGCAGCGCTTCGCTCACCGGGGAGCTGTTTTTT. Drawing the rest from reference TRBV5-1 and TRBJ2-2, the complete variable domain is KAGVTQTPRYLIKTRGQQVTLSCSPISGHRSVSWYQQTPGQGLQFLFEYFSETQRNKGNFPGRFSGRQFSNSRSEMNVSTLELGDSALYLCASSASLTGELFFGEGSRLTVL.

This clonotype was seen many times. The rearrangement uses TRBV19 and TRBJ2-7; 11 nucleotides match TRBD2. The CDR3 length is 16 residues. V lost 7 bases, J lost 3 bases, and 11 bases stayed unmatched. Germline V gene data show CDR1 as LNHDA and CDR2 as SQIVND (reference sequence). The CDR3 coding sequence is TGTGCCAGTATATGGGGTAGCGGGAGGGACGGCTACGAGCAGTACTTC. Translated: CASIWGSGRDGYEQYF.

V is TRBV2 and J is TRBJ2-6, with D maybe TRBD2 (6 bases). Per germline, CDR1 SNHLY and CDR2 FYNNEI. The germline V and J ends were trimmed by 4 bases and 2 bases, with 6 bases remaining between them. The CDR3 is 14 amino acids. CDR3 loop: CASSGGAGANVLTF. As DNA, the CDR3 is TGTGCCAGCAGTGGGGGGGCTGGGGCCAACGTCCTGACTTTC. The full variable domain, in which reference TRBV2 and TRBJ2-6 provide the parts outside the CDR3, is EPEVTQTPSHQVTQMGQEVILRCVPISNHLYFYWYRQILGQKVEFLVSFYNNEISEKSEIFDDQFSVERPDGSNFTLKIRSTKLEDSAMYFCASSGGAGANVLTFGAGSRLTVL.

CDR3 DNA sequence: TGCAGTGCGCCGGGACTAGCGGGAGGGCCTAGCTACGAGCAGTACTTC. The encoded protein is CSAPGLAGGPSYEQYF. The genes are TRBV20-1 and TRBJ2-7, with 16 bases identical to TRBD2. The germline gives CDR1 DFQATT, CDR2 SNEGSKA (reference sequence). This CDR3 is 16 amino acids long. The trim removed 6 bases at V and 3 bases at J, leaving 8 bases unmatched.

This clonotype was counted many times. Here the CDR3 DNA reads TGCGCCAGCAATCCCAGCGGGAGTGGAGAGACCCAGTACTTC. Protein: CASNPSGSGETQYF. This chain uses TRBV5-1 with TRBJ2-5, with 8 positions matching TRBD2. V dropped 6 bases and J dropped 4; count of bases not matched to a gene: 8. CDR1 and CDR2 (germline): SGHRS, YFSETQ. The CDR3 is made up of 14 amino acids.

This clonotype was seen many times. The CDR3 protein is CASSLQQPQGYTF. For the CDR3, the DNA is TGTGCCAGCAGTTTACAGCAACCTCAGGGCTACACCTTC. The V and J genes are TRBV12-3 or TRBV12-4 and TRBJ1-2; D gene ambiguous. V lost 2 bases and J lost 8, with 12 bases in between. This CDR3 is built from 13 residues.

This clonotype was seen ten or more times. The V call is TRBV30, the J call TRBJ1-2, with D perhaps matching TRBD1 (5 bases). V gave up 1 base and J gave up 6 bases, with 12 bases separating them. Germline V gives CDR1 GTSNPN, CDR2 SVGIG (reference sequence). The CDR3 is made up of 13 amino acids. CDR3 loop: CAWSADLDNGYTF. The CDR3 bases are TGTGCCTGGAGTGCCGATTTGGACAATGGCTACACCTTC.

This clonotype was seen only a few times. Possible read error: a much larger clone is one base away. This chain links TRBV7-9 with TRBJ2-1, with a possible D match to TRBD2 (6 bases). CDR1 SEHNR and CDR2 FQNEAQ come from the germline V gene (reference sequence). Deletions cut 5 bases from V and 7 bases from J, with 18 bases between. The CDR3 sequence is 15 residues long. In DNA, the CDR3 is TGTGCCAGCAGCAGATTAGCGTCCAGCGGGAATGAGCAGTTCTTC. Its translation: CASSRLASSGNEQFF.